This entry describes one T cell receptor (beta chain). This sample was included in a study of T cell changes during pregnancy in multiple sclerosis. Produced via immunoSEQ multiplex PCR; TCRdb's table is partial and in-frame only. Of 35,000 to 50,000 clones listed, roughly nine tenths are singletons. Germline assignment: CDR1 LNHDA and CDR2 SQIVND (reference sequence). Deletions cut 3 bases from V and 7 bases from J, with 6 bases between. CDR3 length: 11 amino acids. The sample consisted of CD4+ T cells from peripheral blood mononuclear cells, taken in the second trimester of pregnancy. The V call is TRBV19, the J call TRBJ1-1; D is unresolved. This receptor was identified in a female donor with multiple sclerosis, enrolled in a pregnancy study. For the CDR3, the DNA is TGTGCCAGTAGTATTCGGTATGAAGCTTTCTTT. This encodes CASSIRYEAFF.